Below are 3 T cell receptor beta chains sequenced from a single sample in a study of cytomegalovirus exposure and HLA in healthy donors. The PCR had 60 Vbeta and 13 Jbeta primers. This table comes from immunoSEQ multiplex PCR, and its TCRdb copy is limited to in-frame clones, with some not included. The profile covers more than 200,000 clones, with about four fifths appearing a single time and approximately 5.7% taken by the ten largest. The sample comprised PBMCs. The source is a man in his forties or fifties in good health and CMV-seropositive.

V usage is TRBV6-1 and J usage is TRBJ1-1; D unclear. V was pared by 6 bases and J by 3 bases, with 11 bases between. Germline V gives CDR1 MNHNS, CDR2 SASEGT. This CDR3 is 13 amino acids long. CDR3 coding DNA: TGTGCCAGCAGATTCGAGGTCTACACTGAAGCTTTCTTT. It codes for CASRFEVYTEAFF.

CDR3 in DNA: TGTGCCAGCAGTCCTGGGCCTAGCGGGAGCTCCTACAATGAGCAGTTCTTC. Translated: CASSPGPSGSSYNEQFF. The rearrangement links TRBV27 to TRBJ2-1; 10 nucleotides agree with TRBD2. CDR1 MNHEY and CDR2 SMNVEV come from the germline V gene (reference sequence). The CDR3 has 17 amino acids. V lost 5 bases and J lost 0; bases outside the gene matches: 7.

CDR3 amino acids: CASSLGLTYEQYF. The DNA for the CDR3 is TGTGCCAGCAGTTTGGGACTTACCTACGAGCAGTACTTC. The chain couples TRBV27 to TRBJ2-7; tentative D call: TRBD2 (6 bases). CDR3 length: 13 amino acids. The germline gives CDR1 MNHEY, CDR2 SMNVEV (reference sequence). The V gene lost 3 bases and the J gene lost 2 bases, with 8 bases spanning the gap.